This T cell receptor (beta chain) was retrieved from a study of blood T cell repertoires in COVID-19. The CDR3 has 11 residues. V was cut by 8 bases and J by 4 bases, with 6 bases left in between. TCRdb's copy holds only in-frame clones and misses some; the assay was immunoSEQ multiplex PCR. Among tens of thousands of clones listed, roughly nine tenths were seen once. The sequence came from a human donor with active COVID-19. The donor label of this sample is uncertain. The source material was peripheral blood. The chain has TRBV12-3 or TRBV12-4 and TRBJ2-1, with D possibly being TRBD2 (6 bases). The CDR3 here is CASGLYNEQFF. Here the CDR3 DNA reads TGTGCCAGCGGACTATACAATGAGCAGTTCTTC.